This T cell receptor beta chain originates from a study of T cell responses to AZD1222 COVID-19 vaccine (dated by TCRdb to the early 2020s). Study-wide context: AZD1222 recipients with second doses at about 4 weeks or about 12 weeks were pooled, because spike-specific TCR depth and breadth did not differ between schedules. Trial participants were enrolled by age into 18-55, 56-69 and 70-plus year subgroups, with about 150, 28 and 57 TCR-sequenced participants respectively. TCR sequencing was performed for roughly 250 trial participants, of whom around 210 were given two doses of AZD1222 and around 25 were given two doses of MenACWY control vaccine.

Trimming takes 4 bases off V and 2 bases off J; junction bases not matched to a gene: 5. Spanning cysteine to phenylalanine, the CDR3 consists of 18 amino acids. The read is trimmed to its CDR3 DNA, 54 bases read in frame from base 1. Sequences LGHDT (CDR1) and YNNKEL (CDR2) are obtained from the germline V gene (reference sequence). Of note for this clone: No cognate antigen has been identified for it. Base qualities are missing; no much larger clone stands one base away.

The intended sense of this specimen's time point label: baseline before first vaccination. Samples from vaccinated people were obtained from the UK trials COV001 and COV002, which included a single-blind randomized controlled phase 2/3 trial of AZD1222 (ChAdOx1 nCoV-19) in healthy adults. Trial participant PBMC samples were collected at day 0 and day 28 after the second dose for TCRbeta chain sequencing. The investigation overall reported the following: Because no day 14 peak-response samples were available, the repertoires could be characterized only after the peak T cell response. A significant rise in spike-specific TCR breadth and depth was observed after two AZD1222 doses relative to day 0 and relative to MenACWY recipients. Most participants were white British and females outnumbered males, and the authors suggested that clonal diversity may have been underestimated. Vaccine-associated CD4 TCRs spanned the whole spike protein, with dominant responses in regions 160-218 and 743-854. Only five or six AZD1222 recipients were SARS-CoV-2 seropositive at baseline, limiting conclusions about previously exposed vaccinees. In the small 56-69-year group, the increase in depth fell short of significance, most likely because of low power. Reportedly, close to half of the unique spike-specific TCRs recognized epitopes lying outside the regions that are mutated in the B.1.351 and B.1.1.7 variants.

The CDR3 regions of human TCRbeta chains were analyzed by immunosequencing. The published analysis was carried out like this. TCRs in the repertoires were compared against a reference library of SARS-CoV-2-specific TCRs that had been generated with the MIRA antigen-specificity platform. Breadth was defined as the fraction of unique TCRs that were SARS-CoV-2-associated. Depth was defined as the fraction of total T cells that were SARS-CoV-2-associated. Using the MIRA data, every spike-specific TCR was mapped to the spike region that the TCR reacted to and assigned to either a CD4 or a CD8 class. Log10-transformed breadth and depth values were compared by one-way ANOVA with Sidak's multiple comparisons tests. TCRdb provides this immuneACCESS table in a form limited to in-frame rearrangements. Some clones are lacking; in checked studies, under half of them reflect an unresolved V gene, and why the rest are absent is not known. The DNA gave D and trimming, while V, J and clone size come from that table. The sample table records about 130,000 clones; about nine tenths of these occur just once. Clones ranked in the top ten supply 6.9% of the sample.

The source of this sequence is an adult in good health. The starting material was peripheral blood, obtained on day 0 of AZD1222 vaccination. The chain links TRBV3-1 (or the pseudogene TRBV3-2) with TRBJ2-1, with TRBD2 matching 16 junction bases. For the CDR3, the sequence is CASSPGLAGGKTYNEQFF. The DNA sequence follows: TGTGCCAGCAGCCCGGGACTAGCGGGGGGGAAGACCTACAATGAGCAGTTCTTC.